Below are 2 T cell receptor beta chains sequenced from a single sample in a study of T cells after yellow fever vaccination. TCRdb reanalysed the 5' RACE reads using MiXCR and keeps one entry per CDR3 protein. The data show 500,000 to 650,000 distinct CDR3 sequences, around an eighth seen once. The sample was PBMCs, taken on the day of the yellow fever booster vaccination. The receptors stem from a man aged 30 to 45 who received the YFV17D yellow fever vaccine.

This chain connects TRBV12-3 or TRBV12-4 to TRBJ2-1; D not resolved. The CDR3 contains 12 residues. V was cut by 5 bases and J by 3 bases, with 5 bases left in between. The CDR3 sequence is CASSPIYNEQFF. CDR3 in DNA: TGTGCCAGCAGTCCCATCTACAATGAGCAGTTCTTC.

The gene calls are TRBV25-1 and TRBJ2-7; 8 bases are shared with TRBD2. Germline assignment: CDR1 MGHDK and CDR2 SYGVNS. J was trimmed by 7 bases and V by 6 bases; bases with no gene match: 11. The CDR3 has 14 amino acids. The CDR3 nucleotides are TGTGCCAGCAGGAGTTGGAGCGGGAGTTTTGAGCAGTACTTC. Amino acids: CASRSWSGSFEQYF.